This T cell receptor (beta chain) was sequenced during a study of metastatic and nonmetastatic thyroid tumors. Across the study: Thyroid patients, malignant and benign, had repertoires compared across blood and tumor or nodule tissue. Findings and limits, study-wide: Across blood and tumor, TCR beta diversity in malignant thyroid tumors was reportedly significantly higher than in benign nodules.

The CDR3 length is 15 residues. CDR1 is MRHNA and CDR2 is SNTAGT in the germline V gene. In the authors' methods: A papillary thyroid cancer distant-metastasis classifier was built from CDR3 differences across clinicopathological groups. TCRdb recomputed clones from the PCR reads via MiXCR. The V and J calls reflect TCRdb's pipeline rather than the authors' work. The sample shows fewer than 9,500 clones, 15% to 20% of them seen only once. All patients were treatment-naive before thyroid surgery. About this clone: As yet, its antigen is unknown. A junction boundary mismatches the germline segment, possibly from a read error.

Input material: adjacent normal tissue. This TCR was sampled from a female donor with papillary thyroid cancer or a benign thyroid nodule (not recorded which). Some clones in this sample may be carry-over from other donors' samples. V is TRBV6-4 and J is TRBJ2-2; TRBD2 matches at 8 bases. The CDR3 DNA reads as TGTGCCAGCCGTGAAGAGCGGGGGTACACCGGGGAGCTGGTATTT. Encoded protein: CASREERGYTGELVF.